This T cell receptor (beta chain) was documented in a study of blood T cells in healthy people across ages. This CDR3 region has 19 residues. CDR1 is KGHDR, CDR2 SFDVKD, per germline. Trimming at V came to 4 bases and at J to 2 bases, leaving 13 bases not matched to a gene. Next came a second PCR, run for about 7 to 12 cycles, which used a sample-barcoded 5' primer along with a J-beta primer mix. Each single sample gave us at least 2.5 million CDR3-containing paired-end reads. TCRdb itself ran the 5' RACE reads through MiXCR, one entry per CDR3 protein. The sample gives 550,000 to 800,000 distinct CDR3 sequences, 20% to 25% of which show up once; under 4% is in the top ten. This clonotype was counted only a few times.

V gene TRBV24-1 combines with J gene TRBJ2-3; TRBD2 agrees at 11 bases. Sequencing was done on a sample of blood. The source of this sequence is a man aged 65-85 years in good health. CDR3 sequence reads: CATSDKKRRLAGSTDTQYF. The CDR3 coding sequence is TGTGCCACCAGTGACAAAAAACGCCGACTAGCGGGATCCACAGATACGCAGTATTTT.